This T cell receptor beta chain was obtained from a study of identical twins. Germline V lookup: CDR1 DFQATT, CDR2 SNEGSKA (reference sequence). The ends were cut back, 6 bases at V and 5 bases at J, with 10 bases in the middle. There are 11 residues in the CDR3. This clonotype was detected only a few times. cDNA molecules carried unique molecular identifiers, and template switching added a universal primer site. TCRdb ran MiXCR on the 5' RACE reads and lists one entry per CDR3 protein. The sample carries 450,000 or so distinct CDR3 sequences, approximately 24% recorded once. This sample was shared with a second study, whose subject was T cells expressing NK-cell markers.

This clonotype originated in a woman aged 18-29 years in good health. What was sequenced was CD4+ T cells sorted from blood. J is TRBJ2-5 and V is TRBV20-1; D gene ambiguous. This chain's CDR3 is CSAQLVETQYF. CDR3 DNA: TGCAGTGCCCAACTCGTGGAGACCCAGTACTTC.